This TCR beta chain originates from a study of identical twins. TCRdb reprocessed the 5' RACE reads via MiXCR and lists one record per CDR3 protein. The profile shows about 430,000 distinct CDR3 sequences, approximately 18% of them singletons. Study-wide findings and caveats: It was cross-sectional statistical analysis, not following the same donors, that the conclusions relied on. Alpha sequences that were out-of-frame and twin-shared showed an excess of low generation probability.

The germline gives CDR1 ENHRY, CDR2 SYGVKD. The CDR3 extends over 14 amino acids. V gave up 6 bases and J gave up 3 bases, with 12 bases separating them. Comment on this clonotype: Its target is not known.

With no exceptions, donors were healthy Caucasians. The chain is built from TRBV10-3 and TRBJ2-1, with D perhaps TRBD1 (6 bases). Sequenced: naive T cells sorted from blood. This sequence originates from a man aged 45-65 years in good health. The CDR3 here is CAIRSTGSYNEQFF. The CDR3 DNA is TGTGCCATCAGATCCACAGGGAGCTACAATGAGCAGTTCTTC.